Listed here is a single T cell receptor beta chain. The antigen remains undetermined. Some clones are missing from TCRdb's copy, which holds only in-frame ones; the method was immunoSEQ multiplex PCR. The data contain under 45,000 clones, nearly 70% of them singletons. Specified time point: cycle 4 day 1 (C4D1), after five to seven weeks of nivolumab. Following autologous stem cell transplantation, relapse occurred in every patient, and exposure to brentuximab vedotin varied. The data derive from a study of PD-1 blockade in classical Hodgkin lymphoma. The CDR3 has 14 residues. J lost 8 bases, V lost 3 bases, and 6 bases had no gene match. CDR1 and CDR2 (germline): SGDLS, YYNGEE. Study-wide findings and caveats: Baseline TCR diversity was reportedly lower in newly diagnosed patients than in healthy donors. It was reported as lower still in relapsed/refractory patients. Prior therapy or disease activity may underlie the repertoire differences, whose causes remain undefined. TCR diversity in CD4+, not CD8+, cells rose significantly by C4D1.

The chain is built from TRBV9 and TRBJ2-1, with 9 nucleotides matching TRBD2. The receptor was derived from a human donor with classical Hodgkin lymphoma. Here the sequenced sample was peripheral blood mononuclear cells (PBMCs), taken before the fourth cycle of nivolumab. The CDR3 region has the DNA TGTGCCAGCAGCGCCTCACGGACTAGCGATGAGCAGTTCTTC. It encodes CASSASRTSDEQFF.